A single sample gave rise to the 26 T cell receptor beta chains below, sequenced in a study of blood T cell repertoires in COVID-19. Data came from immunoSEQ multiplex PCR; TCRdb stores just in-frame clones and leaves some out. The data show 30,000 or so clones, about four fifths seen once. Input material: peripheral blood. These receptors all come from a man older than 75 with active COVID-19.

This chain uses TRBV6-4 with TRBJ1-5, with D perhaps matching TRBD1 (6 bases). From germline, CDR1 is MRHNA and CDR2 SNTAGT. This CDR3 is 17 amino acids long. Between the trimmed V and J ends, which lost 3 bases and 3 bases, there was a span of 18 bases. The CDR3, as DNA: TGTGCCAGCAGTGATGAGGGTGGGGGGGCCTTCAATCAGCCCCAGCATTTT. The encoded protein is CASSDEGGGAFNQPQHF.

The rearrangement uses TRBV4-2 and TRBJ2-5, with 7 bases identical to TRBD2. The length of the CDR3 is 16 residues. V dropped 1 base and J dropped 2; count of bases not matched to a gene: 7. CDR1 is LGHNA, CDR2 YNFKEQ, per germline. The CDR3 DNA is TGTGCCAGCAGCCAAGTGGTTAGCGGGTCACAAGAGACCCAGTACTTC. Residues: CASSQVVSGSQETQYF.

The V call is TRBV11-1, the J call TRBJ1-1; no clear D. The CDR3 spans 14 residues. V shed 5 bases and J shed 4 bases, with 14 bases lying between them. CDR1 SGHAT and CDR2 FQDESV come from the germline V gene (reference sequence). CDR3 bases: TGTGCCAGCAGCAGGGAGGGAGGGAGCACTGAAGCTTTCTTT. It translates to CASSREGGSTEAFF.

V usage is TRBV10-2 and J usage is TRBJ1-6; unclear D gene. V dropped 4 bases and J dropped 2 bases, with 6 bases sitting between them. This CDR3 is 14 amino acids long. CDR1 is WSHSY, CDR2 SAAADI, per germline. DNA for the CDR3: TGCGCCAGCAGTGCAACGGCCTATAATTCACCCCTCCACTTT. Its translation is CASSATAYNSPLHF.

The chain has TRBV6-6 and TRBJ2-3; 8 bases map to TRBD2. The junction had 2 bases not matched to a gene; V was cut back by 8 bases and J by 1 base. The CDR3 is made up of 13 amino acids. CDR1 is MNHNY and CDR2 is SVGAGI in the germline V gene (reference sequence). CDR3 DNA sequence: TGTGCCAGCGAAGCGGGGGGCACAGATACGCAGTATTTT. Residues: CASEAGGTDTQYF.

As concerns this clone: The junction departs from germline at one end; a sequencing error may be responsible. The chain combines TRBV7-9 with TRBJ2-5, with D possibly being TRBD2 (5 bases). Germline values: CDR1 SEHNR, CDR2 FQNEAQ (reference sequence). The CDR3 is made up of 13 amino acids. The CDR3 DNA reads as TGTGCCAGCAGTTTAGGAGGAGGAGAGACCCAGTACTTC. Translated, it gives CASSLGGGETQYF.

V gene TRBV5-6 combines with J gene TRBJ2-4; TRBD1 aligns across 7 bases. J gave up 4 bases and V 4 bases, and 5 bases lay outside the gene matches. CDR3 length: 14 residues. Germline CDR1 SGHDT, CDR2 YYEEEE. CDR3: CASSQPGQKNIQYF. In nucleotides, the CDR3 is TGTGCCAGCAGCCAACCGGGACAGAAAAACATTCAGTACTTC.

This clone came up a few times. V is TRBV19 and J is TRBJ1-6; the match to TRBD1 covers 8 bases. In germline, CDR1 is LNHDA, CDR2 SQIVND (reference sequence). The CDR3 runs to 17 residues. Trimming at V came to 5 bases and at J to 8 bases, leaving 14 bases not matched to a gene. The CDR3 bases are TGTGCCAGTAGTTCCTCCGGGACAGGAGGAAAAGATTCACCCCTCCACTTT. Translated: CASSSSGTGGKDSPLHF.

J is TRBJ2-7 and V is TRBV6-2 or TRBV6-3; 9 nucleotides match TRBD1. The CDR3 contains 17 residues. The germline gives CDR1 MNHEY, CDR2 SVGEGT. The V and J ends lost 5 bases and 6 bases, in that order; junction bases with no gene match: 17. The CDR3 coding sequence is TGTGCCAGCAGTCGCCTTTTATCGGGACAGGGTTTCGGCGAGCAGTACTTC. Its protein is CASSRLLSGQGFGEQYF.

The rearrangement uses TRBV18 and TRBJ1-3; D ambiguous. CDR1 is KGHSH, CDR2 LQKENI, per germline. The CDR3 loop spans 16 amino acids. V was pared by 6 bases and J by 0 bases, with 15 bases between. The CDR3 here is CASSRGGSTSGNTIYF. CDR3 DNA sequence: TGTGCCAGCTCGAGAGGTGGGAGTACCTCTGGAAACACCATATATTTT.

In this sample, this clone turned up once. The genes are TRBV29-1 and TRBJ1-2, with D possibly matching TRBD1 (6 bases). V dropped 6 bases and J dropped 8 bases, with 25 bases sitting between them. CDR1 SQVTM and CDR2 ANQGSEA come from the germline V gene. This CDR3 is built from 15 residues. The DNA for the CDR3 is TGCAGCGTCTACCAGGGCGTCAGGGGAACTGGGGGCTACACCTTC. This codes for CSVYQGVRGTGGYTF. Combining the CDR3 with reference TRBV29-1 and TRBJ1-2 gives the whole variable domain SAVISQKPSRDICQRGTSLTIQCQVDSQVTMMFWYRQQPGQSLTLIATANQGSEATYESGFVIDKFPISRPNLTFSTLTVSNMSPEDSSIYLCSVYQGVRGTGGYTFGSGTRLTVV.

In DNA, the CDR3 is TGTGCCAGCAGCCGCTTGGGCCTCTACGAGCAGTACTTC. Its translation: CASSRLGLYEQYF. The chain recombines TRBV3-1 (or the pseudogene TRBV3-2) with TRBJ2-7; no clear D. The CDR3 totals 13 residues. V shed 4 bases and J shed 3 bases, with 10 bases lying between them. The germline CDR1 and CDR2 sequences are LGHDT and YNNKEL (reference sequence).

This clone has a handful of counts. The chain has TRBV5-4 and TRBJ2-7, with a tentative D call TRBD1 (5 bases). The V end was cut by 1 base, the J end by 2 bases, with 13 bases between. The CDR3 is 15 amino acids. The germline V gene has CDR1 SGHNT and CDR2 YYREEE (reference sequence). The CDR3 reads CASSLRGSLTYEQYF. The CDR3 DNA reads as TGTGCCAGCAGCTTGAGGGGCTCACTAACCTACGAGCAGTACTTC.

In regard to this clone: The junction and the germline gene differ at one end; a read error may be behind it. Other DNA sequences in the same sample also yield this CDR3. V and J are TRBV30 and TRBJ1-5; D unresolved. CDR3 length equals 14 residues. From germline, CDR1 is GTSNPN and CDR2 SVGIG (reference sequence). CDR3: CAWSVGSVNQPQHF. CDR3 coding DNA: TGTGCTTGGAGTGTCGGGTCGGTCAATCAGCCCCAGCATTTT.

The chain carries TRBV2 and TRBJ2-1; TRBD1 is a possible D gene (5 bases). Germline V CDR1 and CDR2: SNHLY, FYNNEI. Trimming removed 2 bases from V and 6 bases from J, with 14 bases in between. This CDR3 spans 15 amino acids. CDR3 protein: CASSEQGSQGNEQFF. DNA of the CDR3: TGTGCCAGCAGTGAACAGGGATCTCAGGGCAATGAGCAGTTCTTC. The variable domain in full, with the rest retrieved from reference TRBV2 and TRBJ2-1, is EPEVTQTPSHQVTQMGQEVILRCVPISNHLYFYWYRQILGQKVEFLVSFYNNEISEKSEIFDDQFSVERPDGSNFTLKIRSTKLEDSAMYFCASSEQGSQGNEQFFGPGTRLTVL.

This clone occurred a few times. The CDR3 coding sequence is TGTGCCAGCAGTTCCCGAGACAGGGGGCACTTACCCCTCCACTTT. Protein sequence: CASSSRDRGHLPLHF. The chain is built from TRBV6-5 and TRBJ1-6, with TRBD1 matching over 10 bases. Trimming at V came to 4 bases and at J to 12 bases, leaving 9 bases not matched to a gene. Germline V gene lookup returns CDR1 MNHEY and CDR2 SVGAGI. CDR3 length equals 15 residues.

This chain joins TRBV3-1 (or the pseudogene TRBV3-2) and TRBJ1-2, with TRBD1 as a possible D gene (5 bases). CDR3 length: 16 residues. CDR1 LGHDT and CDR2 YNNKEL come from the germline V gene (reference sequence). V was cut by 2 bases and J by 9 bases, with 22 bases left in between. The CDR3 reads CASSQQGRGPLLRYTF. CDR3 nucleotides: TGTGCCAGCAGCCAACAAGGGCGGGGCCCTCTCCTCCGCTACACCTTC.

Written as DNA, the CDR3 is TGTGCCAGCAGCTTAGGGTCCGGGAAACCCTACGAGCAGTACTTC. Amino acids: CASSLGSGKPYEQYF. This sequence joins TRBV7-9 and TRBJ2-7; D is perhaps TRBD2 (5 bases). Germline lookup yields CDR1 SEHNR and CDR2 FQNEAQ (reference sequence). V was clipped by 1 base and J by 2 bases, with 12 bases between them. The CDR3 sequence is 15 residues long.

Here the CDR3 reads CASSLTGERGETQYF. CDR3 DNA sequence: TGTGCCAGCAGCTTGACAGGGGAGAGGGGAGAGACCCAGTACTTC. The rearrangement uses TRBV5-4 and TRBJ2-5; TRBD1 agrees at 7 bases. This CDR3 is 15 amino acids long. Per the germline V gene, CDR1 is SGHNT and CDR2 is YYREEE (reference sequence). V trimming: 1 base; J trimming: 4 bases; junction bases outside the gene matches: 7.

The chain carries TRBV3-1 (or the pseudogene TRBV3-2) and TRBJ2-7; 10 bases map to TRBD2. The CDR3 consists of 16 residues. The trim removed 1 base at V and 5 bases at J, leaving 8 bases unmatched. CDR1 LGHDT and CDR2 YNNKEL come from the germline V gene (reference sequence). The CDR3 region is CASSQVAGGGTDEQYF. The CDR3 coding sequence is TGTGCCAGCAGCCAAGTAGCGGGGGGCGGCACGGACGAGCAGTACTTC.

V and J are TRBV24-1 and TRBJ2-2; D might be TRBD2 (5 bases). The CDR3 spans 15 residues. Looked up from germline, CDR1 is KGHDR and CDR2 is SFDVKD. The V gene lost 2 bases and the J gene lost 2 bases, with 8 bases spanning the gap. CDR3 bases: TGTGCCACCAGTGATTCCCGGGAAAACACCGGGGAGCTGTTTTTT. The encoded protein is CATSDSRENTGELFF.

The J gene is TRBJ1-1, the V gene TRBV15, with TRBD1 identical over 7 bases. The germline CDR1 and CDR2 sequences are LNHNV and YYDKDF (reference sequence). The CDR3 is 14 amino acids. The trim removed 3 bases at V and 4 bases at J, leaving 5 bases unmatched. The CDR3, as DNA: TGTGCCACCAGCAGGGCAGGGGGAGTCACTGAAGCTTTCTTT. Its translation is CATSRAGGVTEAFF.

This chain joins TRBV12-3 or TRBV12-4 and TRBJ2-2, with a weak D call TRBD2 (6 bases). Trimming took 6 bases from V and 4 from J, leaving 6 bases between them. The CDR3 is 12 amino acids. In DNA, the CDR3 is TGTGCCAGCAGGGGGGGCACCGGGGAGCTGTTTTTT. It translates to CASRGGTGELFF.

The V call is TRBV6-5, the J call TRBJ1-4; D is unclear. The V gene lost 5 bases and the J gene lost 5 bases, with 12 bases spanning the gap. The CDR3 has 14 residues. Germline-derived CDR1 and CDR2 are MNHEY and SVGAGI. CDR3 in amino acids: CASSTPGRNEKLFF. Here the CDR3 DNA reads TGTGCCAGCAGTACCCCGGGTAGAAATGAAAAACTGTTTTTT.

V and J are TRBV2 and TRBJ1-2; TRBD1 matches at 8 bases. Germline CDR1 and CDR2: SNHLY and FYNNEI. The CDR3 is 15 residues long. With V trimmed by 3 bases and J by 8 bases, 11 bases remained unmatched. The CDR3 spells CASSDLQGAQRGYTF. The CDR3 nucleotides read TGTGCCAGCAGTGACCTCCAGGGGGCACAAAGAGGCTACACCTTC.

The J gene is TRBJ2-2, the V gene TRBV5-1, with D tentatively TRBD1 (6 bases). This CDR3 region has 15 residues. Looked up from germline, CDR1 is SGHRS and CDR2 is YFSETQ. Trimming stripped 4 bases from V and 0 bases from J, with 10 bases between. The CDR3 DNA is TGCGCCAGCAGCGTGGGACACTCGAACACCGGGGAGCTGTTTTTT. It specifies CASSVGHSNTGELFF. The variable domain in full, with the rest retrieved from reference TRBV5-1 and TRBJ2-2, is KAGVTQTPRYLIKTRGQQVTLSCSPISGHRSVSWYQQTPGQGLQFLFEYFSETQRNKGNFPGRFSGRQFSNSRSEMNVSTLELGDSALYLCASSVGHSNTGELFFGEGSRLTVL.